The 24 T cell receptor beta chains below come from one sample, sequenced in a study of neurological immune-mediated disorders. TCRdb called the 5' RACE reads again in MiXCR, with one record for every CDR3 protein. The sample includes over 65,000 distinct CDR3 sequences, approximately 2.8% seen only once; the top ten take roughly 1.2%. Sequencing was carried out using PBMCs. The source of these receptors is a woman in her twenties or thirties with multiple sclerosis.

This clonotype was recorded at least ten times. V is TRBV29-1 and J is TRBJ1-1; D not resolved. V dropped 7 bases and J dropped 2 bases, with 14 bases sitting between them. This CDR3 is 13 amino acids long. Per germline, CDR1 SQVTM and CDR2 ANQGSEA. The CDR3 DNA reads as TGCAGCGGGTCGGGCATCTATAACACTGAAGCTTTCTTT. Translated: CSGSGIYNTEAFF.

This clonotype appeared many times. V gene TRBV6-5 combines with J gene TRBJ2-7, with D perhaps TRBD2 (5 bases). V lost 2 bases and J 3 bases, leaving 14 bases between the germline ends. This CDR3 has 15 amino acids. The germline V gene encodes CDR1 MNHEY and CDR2 SVGAGI. The CDR3 bases are TGTGCCAGCAGTTACGAGAGGGATTCAAACTACGAGCAGTACTTC. It encodes CASSYERDSNYEQYF.

This clonotype was recorded many times. The chain carries TRBV29-1 and TRBJ1-1; D ambiguous. Trimming removed 7 bases from V and 0 bases from J, with 12 bases in between. Germline V gives CDR1 SQVTM, CDR2 ANQGSEA. The CDR3 covers 13 residues. CDR3 region: CSASVGLNTEAFF. For the CDR3, the DNA is TGCAGCGCTAGCGTTGGGTTGAACACTGAAGCTTTCTTT.

There are many counts of this clonotype. As DNA, the CDR3 is TGCAGTGCTCGGACGGACGAATACTATGGCTACACCTTC. Protein product: CSARTDEYYGYTF. J is TRBJ1-2 and V is TRBV20-1; no definite D call. The germline V gene has CDR1 DFQATT and CDR2 SNEGSKA (reference sequence). V shed 5 bases and J shed 3 bases, with 13 bases lying between them. The CDR3 runs to 13 residues.

This clonotype was counted between two and nine times. V gene TRBV7-8 combines with J gene TRBJ1-1, with D possibly matching TRBD1 (6 bases). The CDR3 loop spans 16 amino acids. The germline V and J ends were trimmed by 4 bases and 0 bases, with 15 bases remaining between them. Per the germline V gene, CDR1 is SGHVS and CDR2 is FQNEAQ. CDR3 sequence: CASSYSQTGMNTEAFF. In DNA form, the CDR3 reads TGTGCCAGCAGCTATAGCCAGACAGGAATGAACACTGAAGCTTTCTTT.

The table lists this clonotype with many counts. V gene TRBV19 combines with J gene TRBJ1-2, with D unclear. Germline V gives CDR1 LNHDA, CDR2 SQIVND (reference sequence). The CDR3 is 13 residues long. V gave up 8 bases and J gave up 1 base, with 11 bases separating them. CDR3 in DNA: TGTGCCAGTCTGCCCCCACATAACTATGGCTACACCTTC. Protein: CASLPPHNYGYTF. The entire variable domain, with the rest obtained from reference TRBV19 and TRBJ1-2, is as follows: DGGITQSPKYLFRKEGQNVTLSCEQNLNHDAMYWYRQDPGQGLRLIYYSQIVNDFQKGDIAEGYSVSREKKESFPLTVTSAQKNPTAFYLCASLPPHNYGYTFGSGTRLTVV.

In its sample, this clonotype was seen many times. The CDR3 spells CSASGILVSSDTQYF. The CDR3 nucleotides read TGCAGTGCTAGTGGGATACTAGTATCGTCAGATACGCAGTATTTT. The chain uses TRBV20-1 and TRBJ2-3, with a possible D match to TRBD2 (5 bases). The CDR3 spans 15 residues. Deletions cut 3 bases from V and 4 bases from J, with 17 bases between. Looked up from germline, CDR1 is DFQATT and CDR2 is SNEGSKA (reference sequence).

This clonotype was observed many times. The chain combines TRBV11-2 with TRBJ2-3, with TRBD2 matching over 8 bases. V gave up 2 bases and J gave up 6 bases; unmatched junction bases: 10. Germline assignment: CDR1 SGHAT and CDR2 FQNNGV. This CDR3 spans 16 amino acids. CDR3 bases: TGTGCCAGCAGCTTACTCGGGAGGGCCTACGACGATACGCAGTATTTT. This sequence encodes CASSLLGRAYDDTQYF.

The sample holds many counts of this clonotype. This sequence joins TRBV7-9 and TRBJ2-1; 12 nucleotides agree with TRBD2. Germline CDR1 and CDR2: SEHNR and FQNEAQ (reference sequence). V lost 5 bases, J lost 8 bases, and 4 bases stayed unmatched. The CDR3 contains 14 residues. DNA of the CDR3: TGTGCCAGCAGCCGGGGACTAGCGGGTGATGAGCAGTTCTTC. Translating gives CASSRGLAGDEQFF. Drawing the rest from reference TRBV7-9 and TRBJ2-1, the complete variable domain is DTGVSQNPRHKITKRGQNVTFRCDPISEHNRLYWYRQTLGQGPEFLTYFQNEAQLEKSRLLSDRFSAERPKGSFSTLEIQRTEQGDSAMYLCASSRGLAGDEQFFGPGTRLTVL.

This clonotype was seen at least ten times. J is TRBJ2-7 and V is TRBV24-1; D ambiguous. The CDR3 loop spans 13 amino acids. Germline V gives CDR1 KGHDR, CDR2 SFDVKD. Between the trimmed V and J ends, which lost 0 bases and 5 bases, there was a span of 7 bases. This CDR3 is CATSDLKGHEQYF. DNA for the CDR3: TGTGCCACCAGTGATTTGAAAGGCCACGAGCAGTACTTC.

This clonotype was seen many times. V and J are TRBV5-6 and TRBJ2-5; a weak D match, TRBD1 (5 bases). The CDR3 covers 14 residues. Germline V gene data show CDR1 as SGHDT and CDR2 as YYEEEE. V lost 7 bases and J lost 2, with 15 bases in between. The CDR3 is CASCYGRAQETQYF. The CDR3 DNA reads TGTGCCAGCTGCTACGGCAGGGCTCAAGAGACCCAGTACTTC.

This clonotype was detected many times. The chain is built from TRBV10-3 and TRBJ2-7; TRBD2 might be the D (5 bases). The CDR3 runs 13 residues. V was cut by 10 bases and J by 6 bases, with 19 bases left in between. Germline V gene sequence: CDR1 ENHRY, CDR2 SYGVKD. The CDR3 here is CATRRPANAEQYF. CDR3 DNA sequence: TGTGCCACCCGGAGGCCAGCTAACGCCGAGCAGTACTTC.

A remark on this clonotype: This may stem from a read error, because a much larger clone lies one nucleotide away. V is TRBV12-3 or TRBV12-4 and J is TRBJ1-2; the D gene is possibly TRBD1 (5 bases). CDR3 size: 14 residues. V dropped 5 bases and J dropped 5 bases, with 15 bases sitting between them. The CDR3 DNA sequence: TGTGCCAGCAGTAGACAAACCGGGACTTATGGCTACACCTTC. As protein: CASSRQTGTYGYTF.

Many counts were recorded for this clonotype. The chain uses TRBV6-6 and TRBJ1-3, with 7 bases fitting TRBD1. Per the germline V gene, CDR1 is MNHNY and CDR2 is SVGAGI (reference sequence). The CDR3 spans 15 residues. V lost 6 bases, J lost 0 bases, and 5 bases stayed unmatched. CDR3 DNA: TGTGCCAGCAGCGTACAGGGGCACTCTGGAAACACCATATATTTT. Its translation is CASSVQGHSGNTIYF.

This clonotype was seen only a few times. Possible read error: a much larger clone is one base away. The rearrangement uses TRBV6-6 and TRBJ1-2; D gene unclear. The germline V gene has CDR1 MNHNY and CDR2 SVGAGI (reference sequence). The CDR3 has 12 amino acids. Trimming removed 6 bases from V and 8 bases from J, with 13 bases in between. The CDR3 loop reads CASSTIDTGYTF. CDR3 DNA: TGTGCCAGCAGCACGATAGACACCGGCTACACCTTC.

A few counts support this clonotype. V gene TRBV19 combines with J gene TRBJ2-7; TRBD1 is a possible D gene (6 bases). V lost 9 bases and J 7 bases, leaving 7 bases between the germline ends. The CDR3 consists of 9 residues. CDR1 is LNHDA and CDR2 is SQIVND in the germline V gene (reference sequence). CDR3 sequence: CARRGEQYF. CDR3 nucleotides: TGTGCCAGAAGGGGGGAGCAGTACTTC.

This clonotype was counted many times. The chain couples TRBV20-1 to TRBJ1-2, with D perhaps matching TRBD1 (6 bases). This CDR3 has 11 amino acids. Germline V gene sequence: CDR1 DFQATT, CDR2 SNEGSKA (reference sequence). The ends were cut back, 7 bases at V and 6 bases at J, with 12 bases in the middle. CDR3 in DNA: TGCAGTGGGAGGACAGAGCATGGCTACACCTTC. Translating gives CSGRTEHGYTF.

This clonotype was seen many times. This chain joins TRBV20-1 and TRBJ2-1, with 8 bases lining up with TRBD2. The CDR3 is 17 residues long. Germline V gives CDR1 DFQATT, CDR2 SNEGSKA (reference sequence). With 2 bases clipped from V and 6 bases from J, the junction kept 15 bases outside the gene matches. CDR3 bases: TGCAGTGCTAGATCTCCGGGGGAGCGGGAGATCCCCAATGAGCAGTTCTTC. Translated, it gives CSARSPGEREIPNEQFF.

This clonotype was detected ten times or more. The gene calls are TRBV29-1 and TRBJ2-5, with TRBD2 identical over 10 bases. After removal of 1 base from V and 4 bases from J, the junction contained 3 bases not matched to a gene. CDR1 SQVTM and CDR2 ANQGSEA come from the germline V gene. The CDR3 spans 14 residues. CDR3 in amino acids: CSVEGIAGGETQYF. CDR3 DNA sequence: TGCAGCGTTGAAGGAATAGCGGGAGGAGAGACCCAGTACTTC. The full variable domain, completed using reference TRBV29-1 and TRBJ2-5, is SAVISQKPSRDICQRGTSLTIQCQVDSQVTMMFWYRQQPGQSLTLIATANQGSEATYESGFVIDKFPISRPNLTFSTLTVSNMSPEDSSIYLCSVEGIAGGETQYFGPGTRLLVL.

This clonotype came up many times. The rearrangement uses TRBV20-1 and TRBJ1-1; a possible D gene is TRBD1 (5 bases). The CDR3 extends over 14 amino acids. V lost 6 bases and J 8 bases, leaving 22 bases between the germline ends. The V gene's germline CDR1 is DFQATT and CDR2 SNEGSKA (reference sequence). The CDR3: CSASAPGEHAEAFF. CDR3 in DNA: TGCAGTGCCTCCGCCCCGGGGGAACACGCGGAAGCTTTCTTT.

This clonotype was recorded many times. V usage is TRBV20-1 and J usage is TRBJ2-1; 10 bases align to TRBD2. CDR1 is DFQATT, CDR2 SNEGSKA, per germline (reference sequence). Losses at the gene ends were 3 bases for V and 5 bases for J; bases not matched to a gene: 10. The CDR3 covers 16 residues. CDR3 amino acids: CSASVAGGRHNNEQFF. The DNA for the CDR3 is TGCAGTGCTAGTGTAGCGGGAGGAAGACACAACAATGAGCAGTTCTTC.

This clonotype was seen at least ten times. The gene calls are TRBV5-1 and TRBJ2-3; 11 bases match TRBD2. The CDR3 sequence is 16 residues long. The V and J ends lost 0 bases and 2 bases, in that order; junction bases with no gene match: 2. Germline V lookup: CDR1 SGHRS, CDR2 YFSETQ. The CDR3 DNA sequence: TGCGCCAGCAGCTTGGAGGGACTAGCGGCCACAGATACGCAGTATTTT. Its translation is CASSLEGLAATDTQYF.

There are many counts of this clonotype. V gene TRBV12-3 or TRBV12-4 combines with J gene TRBJ1-5; 8 bases match TRBD1. Trimming took 4 bases from V and 2 from J; bases not matched to a gene: 4. The CDR3 loop spans 15 amino acids. CDR3 DNA sequence: TGTGCCAGCAGTTACACAGGGGGACGCAATCAGCCCCAGCATTTT. This codes for CASSYTGGRNQPQHF.

This clonotype was counted ten times or more. This chain joins TRBV5-1 and TRBJ2-6, with D uncertain. CDR3 length equals 16 residues. V lost 0 bases to trimming and J lost 0 bases, with 7 bases between them. The germline CDR1 and CDR2 sequences are SGHRS and YFSETQ. CDR3 sequence reads: CASSLDSYSGANVLTF. CDR3 coding DNA: TGCGCCAGCAGCTTGGACAGCTACTCTGGGGCCAACGTCCTGACTTTC.